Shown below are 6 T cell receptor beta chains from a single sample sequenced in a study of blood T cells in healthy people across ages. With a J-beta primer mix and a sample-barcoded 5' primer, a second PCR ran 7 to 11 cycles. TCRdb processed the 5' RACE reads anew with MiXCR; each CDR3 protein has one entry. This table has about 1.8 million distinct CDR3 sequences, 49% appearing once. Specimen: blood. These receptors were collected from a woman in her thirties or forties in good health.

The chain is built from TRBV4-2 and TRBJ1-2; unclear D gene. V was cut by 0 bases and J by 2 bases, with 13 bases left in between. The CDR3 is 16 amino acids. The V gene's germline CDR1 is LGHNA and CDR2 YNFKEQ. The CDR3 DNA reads TGTGCCAGCAGCCAAGATCGTAACAGCCAAAACTATGGCTACACCTTC. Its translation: CASSQDRNSQNYGYTF.

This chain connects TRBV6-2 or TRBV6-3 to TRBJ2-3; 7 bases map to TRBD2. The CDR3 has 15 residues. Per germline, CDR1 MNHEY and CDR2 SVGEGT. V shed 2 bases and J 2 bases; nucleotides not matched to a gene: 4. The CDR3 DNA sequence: TGTGCCAGCAGTTACGCAGCGGGGAACACAGATACGCAGTATTTT. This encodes CASSYAAGNTDTQYF.

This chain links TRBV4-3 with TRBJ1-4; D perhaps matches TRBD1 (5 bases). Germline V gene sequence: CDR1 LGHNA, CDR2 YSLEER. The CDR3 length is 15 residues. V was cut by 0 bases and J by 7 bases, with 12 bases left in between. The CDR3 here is CASSQDGAFGEKLFF. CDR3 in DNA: TGCGCCAGCAGCCAAGATGGGGCGTTCGGTGAAAAACTGTTTTTT.

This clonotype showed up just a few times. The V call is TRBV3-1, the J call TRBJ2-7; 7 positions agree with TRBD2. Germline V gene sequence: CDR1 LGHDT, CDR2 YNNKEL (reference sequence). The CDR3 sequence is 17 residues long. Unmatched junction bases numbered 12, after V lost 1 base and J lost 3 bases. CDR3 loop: CASSQGGGSVVVYEQYF. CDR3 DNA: TGTGCCAGCAGCCAAGGCGGGGGATCCGTCGTCGTCTACGAGCAGTACTTC.

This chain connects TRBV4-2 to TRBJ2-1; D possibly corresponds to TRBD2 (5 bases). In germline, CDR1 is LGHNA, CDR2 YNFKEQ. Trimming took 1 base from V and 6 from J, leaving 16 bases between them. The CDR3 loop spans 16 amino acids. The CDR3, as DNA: TGTGCCAGCAGCCAAGGATTCTCGTCTAGCAGCAATGAGCAGTTCTTC. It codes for CASSQGFSSSSNEQFF.

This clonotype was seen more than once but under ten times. The CDR3 is CASSPQGHETQYF. The CDR3 DNA follows: TGTGCCAGCAGTCCCCAAGGTCACGAGACCCAGTACTTC. The chain uses TRBV7-9 and TRBJ2-5; D remains ambiguous. This CDR3 comprises 13 residues. Germline CDR1 SEHNR, CDR2 FQNEAQ (reference sequence). The V end lost 6 bases, the J end lost 5 bases, and 13 bases lay between the germline ends. The variable domain in full, with the rest retrieved from reference TRBV7-9 and TRBJ2-5, is DTGVSQNPRHKITKRGQNVTFRCDPISEHNRLYWYRQTLGQGPEFLTYFQNEAQLEKSRLLSDRFSAERPKGSFSTLEIQRTEQGDSAMYLCASSPQGHETQYFGPGTRLLVL.